This TCR beta chain was identified during a study of spatial heterogeneity in lung cancer. Study results and limitations: Mutation tallies in tumors tracked expanded intratumoral alpha and beta TCR counts. Approximate estimated coverage of tumor T cells amounted to less than 7.5% for alpha and approximately 13% for beta chains.

This clonotype showed up many times. Its antigen is currently unknown. The time point here: sample taken at primary tumor resection. Untreated early-stage non-small cell lung cancer patients, fewer than 85 in total, were the donors. Per germline, CDR1 DFQATT and CDR2 SNEGSKA (reference sequence). With V trimmed by 8 bases and J by 3 bases, 13 bases remained unmatched. The CDR3 contains 15 residues. Each CDR3 protein gets one entry after TCRdb re-called the 5' RACE reads with MiXCR. The profile shows more than 10,000 distinct CDR3 sequences, approximately 2.9% of them singletons. Material: lung tumor tissue, obtained at surgery. The TCR sequence derives from a male donor with early-stage non-small cell lung cancer. The rearrangement links TRBV20-1 to TRBJ2-3; TRBD2 aligns across 8 bases. CDR3 protein: CSNLKSGGATDTQYF. The DNA of the CDR3 is TGCAGTAATCTGAAATCGGGGGGGGCTACAGATACGCAGTATTTT.